A selection of T cell receptor beta chains follows, all from one sample in a study of long-term antiretroviral therapy in people with HIV. Produced via immunoSEQ multiplex PCR; TCRdb's table is partial and in-frame only. Of about 17,000 clones in the sample, about four fifths are singletons; the top ten hold under 8.5%. The material sequenced was unsorted PBMCs, taken at the start of antiretroviral therapy. The receptors shown here come from a man aged 30-40 years with HIV. The CDR3 runs from the conserved cysteine through the conserved F or W. Fields, in order: clone size, V gene, J gene, D gene, CDR3 protein, CDR3 DNA. The D gene is left open where the match is weak. The size entry is marked missing in some rows and otherwise reads once, few, many or a size class.

size: .
V: TRBV11-2
J: TRBJ2-7
D: TRBD1
CDR3: CASSLGDRAAYEQYF
DNA: TGTGCCAGCAGCTTAGGGGACAGGGCGGCCTACGAGCAGTACTTC

size: .
V: TRBV7-3
J: TRBJ2-3
D: TRBD2
CDR3: CASSLGLAGGSDTQYF
DNA: TGTGCCAGCAGCCTAGGACTAGCGGGGGGGTCAGATACGCAGTATTTT

size: .
V: TRBV6-1
J: TRBJ2-1
D: .
CDR3: CASGGLSNEQFF
DNA: TGTGCCAGCGGGGGGTTGAGCAATGAGCAGTTCTTC

size: few
V: TRBV25-1
J: TRBJ1-2
D: .
CDR3: CASTSRGVGSYGYTF
DNA: TGTGCCAGCACCTCGAGGGGGGTCGGCTCGTATGGCTACACCTTC

size: .
V: TRBV2
J: TRBJ1-5
D: .
CDR3: CASSEALGGRNQPQHF
DNA: TGTGCCAGCAGTGAAGCGCTCGGGGGGAGAAATCAGCCCCAGCATTTT

size: .
V: TRBV11-2
J: TRBJ2-5
D: .
CDR3: CASSAASETQYF
DNA: TGTGCCAGCAGCGCGGCGTCGGAGACCCAGTACTTC

size: .
V: TRBV28
J: TRBJ2-1
D: .
CDR3: CASSGGKGIYNEQFF
DNA: TGTGCCAGCAGCGGGGGTAAGGGAATTTACAATGAGCAGTTCTTC

size: .
V: TRBV6-5
J: TRBJ1-1
D: .
CDR3: CASSYPPPDDTEAFF
DNA: TGTGCCAGCAGTTACCCCCCCCCGGACGACACTGAAGCTTTCTTT

size: .
V: TRBV5-1
J: TRBJ1-1
D: TRBD1
CDR3: CASTPQGGNTEAFF
DNA: TGCGCCAGCACCCCCCAGGGGGGGAACACTGAAGCTTTCTTT

size: .
V: TRBV27
J: TRBJ1-2
D: .
CDR3: CASSYVQGSYGYTF
DNA: TGTGCCAGCAGTTACGTGCAGGGGAGCTATGGCTACACCTTC

size: .
V: TRBV28
J: TRBJ2-2
D: TRBD2
CDR3: CASSLVLAGGPTGELFF
DNA: TGTGCCAGCAGTTTAGTCCTAGCGGGAGGGCCTACCGGGGAGCTGTTTTTT

size: .
V: TRBV10-3
J: TRBJ2-5
D: TRBD1
CDR3: CAIKDRGETQYF
DNA: TGTGCCATCAAGGACAGGGGAGAGACCCAGTACTTC

size: .
V: TRBV7-8
J: TRBJ1-5
D: TRBD1
CDR3: CASSRGQGEGQPQHF
DNA: TGTGCCAGCAGCCGGGGACAGGGAGAAGGTCAGCCCCAGCATTTT

size: .
V: TRBV6-1
J: TRBJ2-3
D: TRBD1
CDR3: CASSELTGGTDTQYF
DNA: TGTGCCAGCAGTGAACTAACAGGGGGCACAGATACGCAGTATTTT

size: .
V: TRBV7-2
J: TRBJ1-3
D: .
CDR3: CASSLEGNTIYF
DNA: TGTGCCAGCAGCTTAGAGGGAAACACCATATATTTT

size: .
V: TRBV2
J: TRBJ1-2
D: TRBD1
CDR3: CASSADRETYGYTF
DNA: TGTGCCAGCAGCGCGGACAGGGAAACCTATGGCTACACCTTC

size: .
V: TRBV9
J: TRBJ2-7
D: .
CDR3: CASSLPGQRDEQYF
DNA: TGTGCCAGCAGCCTTCCGGGCCAACGGGACGAGCAGTACTTC

size: once
V: TRBV15
J: TRBJ2-7
D: TRBD2
CDR3: CATSRDGGRLADITYEQYF
DNA: TGTGCCACCAGCAGAGATGGGGGAAGACTAGCGGACATCACCTACGAGCAGTACTTC

size: .
V: TRBV5-6
J: TRBJ2-5
D: .
CDR3: CASSYLMGRETQYF
DNA: TGTGCCAGCAGCTATTTAATGGGCAGGGAGACCCAGTACTTC

size: .
V: TRBV11-2
J: TRBJ2-1
D: TRBD2
CDR3: CASSLSSGSIGEQFF
DNA: TGTGCCAGCAGCTTATCTAGCGGGAGCATCGGTGAGCAGTTCTTC

size: .
V: TRBV11-1
J: TRBJ2-3
D: TRBD1
CDR3: CASSLVARQGVDTQYF
DNA: TGTGCCAGCAGCTTAGTGGCCAGACAGGGGGTGGATACGCAGTATTTT

size: .
V: TRBV9
J: TRBJ2-4
D: .
CDR3: CASSVSIGKNIQYF
DNA: TGTGCCAGCAGCGTATCGATAGGGAAAAACATTCAGTACTTC

size: .
V: TRBV27
J: TRBJ1-2
D: .
CDR3: CASMSLSSNYGYTF
DNA: TGTGCCAGCATGAGCCTTAGCTCGAACTATGGCTACACCTTC

size: .
V: TRBV7-2
J: TRBJ2-5
D: .
CDR3: CASSLVAQMFQETQYF
DNA: TGTGCCAGCAGCTTAGTGGCGCAGATGTTCCAAGAGACCCAGTACTTC

size: .
V: TRBV6-5
J: TRBJ1-2
D: TRBD1
CDR3: CASSTRRGPYGYTF
DNA: TGTGCCAGCAGTACGCGGAGGGGGCCCTATGGCTACACCTTC

size: .
V: TRBV7-9
J: TRBJ2-2
D: .
CDR3: CASSLTLNTGELFF
DNA: TGTGCCAGCAGCTTAACCCTGAACACCGGGGAGCTGTTTTTT

size: .
V: TRBV10-3
J: TRBJ2-3
D: .
CDR3: CAISDGTRDTDTQYF
DNA: TGTGCCATCAGTGACGGGACGAGGGACACAGATACGCAGTATTTT

size: .
V: TRBV5-1
J: TRBJ2-1
D: .
CDR3: CASTPAQGGPNEQFF
DNA: TGCGCCAGCACCCCGGCACAGGGCGGTCCCAATGAGCAGTTCTTC

size: medium-sized
V: TRBV28
J: TRBJ1-1
D: TRBD1
CDR3: CASSFMQGGVNTEAFF
DNA: TGTGCCAGCAGTTTCATGCAGGGGGGGGTGAACACTGAAGCTTTCTTT

size: .
V: TRBV5-6
J: TRBJ1-2
D: TRBD1
CDR3: CASSLGTGVSLNSGYTF
DNA: TGTGCCAGCAGCTTGGGGACAGGGGTCTCGCTAAACTCGGGCTACACCTTC

size: .
V: TRBV5-1
J: TRBJ2-3
D: .
CDR3: CASSLGAGRTERGTDTQYF
DNA: TGCGCCAGCAGCTTGGGGGCCGGGAGGACAGAACGGGGCACAGATACGCAGTATTTT

size: .
V: TRBV7-9
J: TRBJ2-2
D: .
CDR3: CASSSDRSGTGELFF
DNA: TGTGCCAGCAGCTCAGACAGGTCGGGCACCGGGGAGCTGTTTTTT

size: .
V: TRBV27
J: TRBJ2-3
D: TRBD2
CDR3: CASKITSGGGDTQYF
DNA: TGTGCCAGCAAGATAACTAGCGGGGGCGGAGATACGCAGTATTTT

size: .
V: TRBV7-9
J: TRBJ2-3
D: .
CDR3: CASSLDWSTDTQYF
DNA: TGTGCCAGCAGCTTAGACTGGAGCACAGATACGCAGTATTTT

size: .
V: TRBV7-9
J: TRBJ2-2
D: .
CDR3: CASSFLTVNTGELFF
DNA: TGTGCCAGCAGCTTTCTAACAGTGAACACCGGGGAGCTGTTTTTT

size: .
V: TRBV27
J: TRBJ2-1
D: .
CDR3: CASSRTVYNEQFF
DNA: TGTGCCAGCAGTAGGACGGTCTACAATGAGCAGTTCTTC

size: .
V: TRBV7-2
J: TRBJ1-6
D: .
CDR3: CASSFPRVDSPLHF
DNA: TGTGCCAGCAGCTTTCCCAGGGTGGATTCACCCCTCCACTTT

size: .
V: TRBV5-8
J: TRBJ1-1
D: .
CDR3: CASSLGTEAFF
DNA: TGTGCCAGCAGCTTAGGCACTGAAGCTTTCTTT

size: .
V: TRBV5-6
J: TRBJ1-5
D: .
CDR3: CASSLRARGNQPQHF
DNA: TGTGCCAGCAGCTTGCGAGCCAGGGGAAATCAGCCCCAGCATTTT